Below, 23 T cell receptor beta chains from the same sample are listed, as sequenced in a study of cytomegalovirus exposure and HLA in healthy donors. PCR involved 60 Vbeta and 13 Jbeta primers. Libraries were prepared by immunoSEQ multiplex PCR; TCRdb keeps only in-frame clonotypes and omits some of them. The sample contains more than 85,000 clones, about three fifths of which appear only once. The sequencing sample was made of PBMCs. Source of these receptors: a human donor in good health.

With regard to this clone: Other DNA sequences in this specimen translate into the identical CDR3. V is TRBV7-9 and J is TRBJ2-2; TRBD2 is a possible D gene (6 bases). The CDR3 has 15 amino acids. The ends were cut back, 4 bases at V and 6 bases at J, with 15 bases in the middle. In germline, CDR1 is SEHNR, CDR2 FQNEAQ (reference sequence). Here the CDR3 DNA reads TGTGCCAGCAGCTCGGCGGGAAGGTTGTCCGGGGAGCTGTTTTTT. As protein: CASSSAGRLSGELFF.

This sequence joins TRBV6-5 and TRBJ2-1, with TRBD2 as a possible D gene (7 bases). V was pared by 6 bases and J by 14 bases, with 14 bases between. The germline V gene encodes CDR1 MNHEY and CDR2 SVGAGI. CDR3 length: 11 amino acids. CDR3 in amino acids: CASRGGRGEFF. As DNA, the CDR3 is TGTGCCAGCAGGGGGGGGCGGGGTGAGTTCTTC.

The chain is built from TRBV19 and TRBJ1-1; D perhaps matches TRBD1 (6 bases). CDR1 and CDR2 from the germline V gene are LNHDA and SQIVND (reference sequence). V was pared by 8 bases and J by 0 bases, with 10 bases between. CDR3 length: 13 amino acids. CDR3 sequence: CASGGRLNTEAFF. CDR3 DNA: TGTGCCAGTGGGGGCAGATTGAACACTGAAGCTTTCTTT.

This clone has a single count. The chain joins TRBV6-1 to TRBJ1-4; D not certain. This CDR3 has 15 residues. The V gene's germline CDR1 is MNHNS and CDR2 SASEGT. Trimming left V 7 bases short and J 7 bases short, with 19 bases between. CDR3 amino acids: CASIPPGNRGEKLFF. The CDR3 nucleotides read TGTGCCAGCATCCCCCCGGGGAACAGAGGTGAAAAACTGTTTTTT.

This clone occurred a few times. CDR3 amino acids: CASRTGTTQETQYF. DNA of the CDR3: TGCGCCAGCAGAACGGGGACAACCCAAGAGACCCAGTACTTC. The chain joins TRBV5-1 to TRBJ2-5, with a tentative D call TRBD1 (6 bases). Germline CDR1 is SGHRS and CDR2 is YFSETQ. Deletions cut 5 bases from V and 1 base from J, with 12 bases between. CDR3 size: 14 residues.

The V gene is TRBV28, the J gene TRBJ2-7; D is perhaps TRBD2 (7 bases). This CDR3 spans 11 amino acids. CDR1 MDHEN and CDR2 SYDVKM come from the germline V gene. V was cut by 7 bases and J by 4 bases, with 8 bases left in between. In DNA form, the CDR3 reads TGTGCCAGCAAGGGGGGGTACGAGCAGTACTTC. Translated: CASKGGYEQYF.

J is TRBJ2-7 and V is TRBV11-2, with a possible D match to TRBD1 (5 bases). This CDR3 spans 15 amino acids. In germline, CDR1 is SGHAT, CDR2 FQNNGV. The ends were cut back, 1 base at V and 0 bases at J, with 10 bases in the middle. The DNA for the CDR3 is TGTGCCAGCAGCTTAGCTCTTGACAGCTCCTACGAGCAGTACTTC. Encoded protein: CASSLALDSSYEQYF.

V and J are TRBV20-1 and TRBJ2-1; no clear D gene. V shed 3 bases and J shed 6 bases, with 6 bases lying between them. Germline CDR1 reads DFQATT; CDR2 reads SNEGSKA (reference sequence). CDR3 length equals 11 residues. The CDR3: CSASNSNEQFF. In nucleotides, the CDR3 is TGCAGTGCTAGTAACTCCAATGAGCAGTTCTTC.

This clone was picked up a small number of times. The V call is TRBV11-2, the J call TRBJ2-7; the D gene is possibly TRBD1 (5 bases). Germline V gene data show CDR1 as SGHAT and CDR2 as FQNNGV. With 5 bases removed from V and 2 bases from J, the gap between germline ends came to 10 bases. This CDR3 comprises 13 residues. The CDR3 loop is CASSPKTAYEQYF. The CDR3 bases are TGTGCCAGCAGCCCCAAGACAGCCTACGAGCAGTACTTC.

The chain carries TRBV2 and TRBJ2-6, with a possible D match to TRBD1 (5 bases). Germline V gene data show CDR1 as SNHLY and CDR2 as FYNNEI. The CDR3 has 15 residues. V was pared by 6 bases and J by 0 bases, with 9 bases between. The CDR3, as DNA: TGTGCCAGCAGCGGACAACTCTCTGGGGCCAACGTCCTGACTTTC. It codes for CASSGQLSGANVLTF.

This clone has just a few counts. J is TRBJ2-5 and V is TRBV15; 10 bases are shared with TRBD1. Losses at the gene ends were 1 base for V and 5 bases for J; bases not matched to a gene: 7. The CDR3 extends over 16 amino acids. Germline values: CDR1 LNHNV, CDR2 YYDKDF (reference sequence). The CDR3 nucleotides are TGTGCCACCAGCAGAGGTCGGGACAGGGGAAGGGAGACCCAGTACTTC. This gives the protein CATSRGRDRGRETQYF.

The chain couples TRBV27 to TRBJ2-3, with 7 bases matching TRBD2. Germline CDR1 reads MNHEY; CDR2 reads SMNVEV (reference sequence). V shed 2 bases, J shed 4 bases, and the junction held 3 bases outside the gene matches. CDR3 size: 14 residues. The CDR3 DNA reads as TGTGCCAGCAGTTTAGGGCTAGCGGCAGATACGCAGTATTTT. It translates to CASSLGLAADTQYF.

This clone was observed a single time. V is TRBV18 and J is TRBJ1-2; TRBD1 aligns across 11 bases. The CDR3 contains 16 residues. Germline V gene lookup returns CDR1 KGHSH and CDR2 LQKENI. With V trimmed by 0 bases and J by 6 bases, 6 bases remained unmatched. The CDR3: CASSPPFRTGGHGYTF. The CDR3 DNA reads TGTGCCAGCTCACCACCCTTCAGGACAGGGGGCCATGGCTACACCTTC.

On this clone itself: This CDR3 is also generated by other DNA sequences in the sample. V and J are TRBV7-2 and TRBJ2-2, with D tentatively TRBD1 (5 bases). The CDR3 contains 17 residues. V was clipped by 1 base and J by 4 bases, with 16 bases between them. Germline values: CDR1 SGHTA, CDR2 FQGNSA. CDR3 residues: CASSLEWSRALTGELFF. The CDR3 DNA follows: TGTGCCAGCAGCTTAGAATGGAGCAGGGCCCTCACCGGGGAGCTGTTTTTT.

The chain recombines TRBV19 with TRBJ1-1; the D gene is possibly TRBD1 (5 bases). The germline V gene encodes CDR1 LNHDA and CDR2 SQIVND (reference sequence). CDR3 length equals 14 residues. V shed 5 bases and J shed 1 base, with 11 bases lying between them. The CDR3 sequence is CASSGRTSNTEAFF. The CDR3, as DNA: TGTGCCAGTAGTGGTCGGACATCGAACACTGAAGCTTTCTTT.

The CDR3 here is CASIDRVYGYTF. The DNA of the CDR3 is TGTGCCAGCATAGACAGGGTCTATGGCTACACCTTC. J is TRBJ1-2 and V is TRBV28; TRBD1 agrees at 7 bases. Germline values: CDR1 MDHEN, CDR2 SYDVKM. CDR3 length: 12 residues. With 7 bases clipped from V and 4 bases from J, the junction kept 3 bases outside the gene matches.

This chain joins TRBV30 and TRBJ1-1; the D gene is possibly TRBD1 (6 bases). The CDR3 covers 12 residues. In germline, CDR1 is GTSNPN, CDR2 SVGIG (reference sequence). V lost 3 bases and J lost 1, with 6 bases in between. Here the CDR3 reads CAWRGQNTEAFF. Here the CDR3 DNA reads TGTGCCTGGAGGGGACAGAACACTGAAGCTTTCTTT.

The chain joins TRBV19 to TRBJ2-7; a weak D match, TRBD2 (6 bases). The CDR3 spans 14 residues. The V end lost 3 bases, the J end lost 3 bases, and 12 bases lay between the germline ends. Germline V lookup: CDR1 LNHDA, CDR2 SQIVND (reference sequence). The CDR3 coding sequence is TGTGCCAGTAGTATTTCAGCGGGTTACTACGAGCAGTACTTC. It translates to CASSISAGYYEQYF.

The chain has TRBV4-2 and TRBJ1-2; 8 bases line up with TRBD1. V was clipped by 0 bases and J by 7 bases; unmatched bases: 13. Germline V CDR1 and CDR2: LGHNA, YNFKEQ. The CDR3 has 17 residues. Here the CDR3 DNA reads TGTGCCAGCAGCCAAGACGGCAGGGGGCGAGTTTACGGTGGCTACACCTTC. This translates into CASSQDGRGRVYGGYTF.

This rearrangement joins TRBV27 to TRBJ2-3; 12 nucleotides align to TRBD2. Germline CDR1 MNHEY, CDR2 SMNVEV (reference sequence). After removal of 5 bases from V and 3 bases from J, the junction contained 3 bases not matched to a gene. The CDR3 has 15 residues. The CDR3 DNA is TGTGCCAGCAGTCTGACTAGCGGGAGAACAGATACGCAGTATTTT. Translating gives CASSLTSGRTDTQYF.

V and J are TRBV20-1 and TRBJ2-1, with D unresolved. The CDR3 has 11 amino acids. Trimming pared 3 bases from V and 4 bases from J, leaving 4 bases between. The germline V gene encodes CDR1 DFQATT and CDR2 SNEGSKA (reference sequence). This CDR3 is CSASEYNEQFF. CDR3 nucleotide sequence: TGCAGTGCTAGTGAGTACAATGAGCAGTTCTTC.

The sample holds a few counts of this clone. V usage is TRBV5-6 and J usage is TRBJ1-2, with D perhaps matching TRBD1 (6 bases). Germline V gene sequence: CDR1 SGHDT, CDR2 YYEEEE. The CDR3 spans 14 residues. Trimming removed 5 bases at V and 8 bases at J, with 19 bases between. CDR3 loop: CASRPGQSPPGYTF. In DNA, the CDR3 is TGTGCCAGCAGACCGGGACAATCCCCGCCCGGCTACACCTTC. Based on the CDR3 plus reference TRBV5-6 and TRBJ1-2, the full variable domain is DAGVTQSPTHLIKTRGQQVTLRCSPKSGHDTVSWYQQALGQGPQFIFQYYEEEERQRGNFPDRFSGHQFPNYSSELNVNALLLGDSALYLCASRPGQSPPGYTFGSGTRLTVV.

This chain joins TRBV29-1 and TRBJ2-1, with 13 bases lining up with TRBD2. Per the germline V gene, CDR1 is SQVTM and CDR2 is ANQGSEA. The CDR3 contains 15 residues. V was pared by 6 bases and J by 7 bases, with 9 bases of the junction left unmatched. The CDR3 reads CSVKGGLAGSNEQFF. Here the CDR3 DNA reads TGCAGCGTGAAGGGGGGACTAGCGGGATCGAATGAGCAGTTCTTC.